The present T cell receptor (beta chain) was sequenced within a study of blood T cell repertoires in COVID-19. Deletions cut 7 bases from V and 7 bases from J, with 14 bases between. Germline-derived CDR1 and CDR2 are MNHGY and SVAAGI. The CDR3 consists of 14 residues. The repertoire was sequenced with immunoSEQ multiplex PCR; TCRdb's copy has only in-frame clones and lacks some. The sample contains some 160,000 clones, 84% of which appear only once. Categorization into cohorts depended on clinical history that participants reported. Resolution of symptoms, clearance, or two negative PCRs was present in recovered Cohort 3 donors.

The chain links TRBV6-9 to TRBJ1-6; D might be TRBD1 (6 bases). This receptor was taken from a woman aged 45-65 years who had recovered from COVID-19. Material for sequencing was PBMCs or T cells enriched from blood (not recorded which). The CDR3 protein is CASIKGQRNSPLHF. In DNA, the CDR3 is TGTGCCAGCATCAAGGGACAACGGAATTCACCCCTCCACTTT.